This passage covers 8 T cell receptor beta chains from one sample sequenced in a study of somatic mutations in cytotoxic T cells in rheumatoid arthritis. Libraries were prepared by immunoSEQ multiplex PCR; TCRdb keeps only in-frame clonotypes and omits some of them. The sample contains tens of thousands of clones, 82% of which appear only once. Sequencing used CD8+ T cells sorted from blood. The receptors derive from an adult with rheumatoid arthritis.

The V and J genes are TRBV27 and TRBJ2-6; D is tentatively TRBD1 or TRBD2 (5 bases each). CDR3 length equals 15 residues. Trimming took off 2 bases at V and 2 bases at J, with 7 bases between the two ends. Germline lookup yields CDR1 MNHEY and CDR2 SMNVEV (reference sequence). CDR3 residues: CASSLRGAGANVLTF. The CDR3 coding sequence is TGTGCCAGCAGTTTAAGGGGAGCTGGGGCCAACGTCCTGACTTTC.

This sequence joins TRBV5-1 and TRBJ1-4; D not certain. The CDR3 has 15 amino acids. The ends were cut back, 1 base at V and 5 bases at J, with 12 bases in the middle. Germline CDR1 reads SGHRS; CDR2 reads YFSETQ. CDR3 loop: CASSLFGRTNEKLFF. CDR3 coding DNA: TGCGCCAGCAGCTTGTTTGGGCGTACCAATGAAAAACTGTTTTTT.

This chain uses TRBV27 with TRBJ2-2; D is unclear. CDR1 and CDR2 from the germline V gene are MNHEY and SMNVEV (reference sequence). V was cut by 8 bases and J by 6 bases, with 10 bases left in between. The CDR3 consists of 12 residues. CDR3 nucleotides: TGTGCCAGCTGCCGAGAGGCCGGGGAGCTGTTTTTT. Encoded protein: CASCREAGELFF.

This chain links TRBV19 with TRBJ1-5; D gene uncertain. The V and J ends lost 8 bases and 6 bases respectively, with 17 bases between them. The CDR3 runs 14 residues. Per the germline V gene, CDR1 is LNHDA and CDR2 is SQIVND (reference sequence). CDR3 nucleotide sequence: TGTGCCAGTGGCGTGAGGCCGCGAGGTCAGCCCCAGCATTTT. Translation gives CASGVRPRGQPQHF.

This rearrangement joins TRBV10-1 to TRBJ1-5, with TRBD1 matching 9 bases. The CDR3 runs to 17 residues. J was trimmed by 3 bases and V by 7 bases; bases with no gene match: 13. Germline V gene sequence: CDR1 WNHNN, CDR2 SYGVQD (reference sequence). In nucleotides, the CDR3 is TGCGCCAGCACCCAGATCTCGGGACAGGGCCTCAATCAGCCCCAGCATTTT. It yields the protein CASTQISGQGLNQPQHF.

The CDR3 DNA is TGTGCCAGCAGCCTCCGAGGCGGGAGGAGGAATGAGCAGTTCTTC. Its protein is CASSLRGGRRNEQFF. The V call is TRBV7-9, the J call TRBJ2-1; 8 bases are shared with TRBD2. V shed 5 bases, J shed 7 bases, and the junction held 10 bases outside the gene matches. CDR1 is SEHNR and CDR2 is FQNEAQ in the germline V gene (reference sequence). The CDR3 is 15 amino acids.

The V gene is TRBV7-9, the J gene TRBJ1-2, with D unclear. Per the germline V gene, CDR1 is SEHNR and CDR2 is FQNEAQ (reference sequence). V was cut by 5 bases and J by 6 bases, with 19 bases left in between. The CDR3 has 15 residues. The CDR3 here is CASSRTVNPSHGYTF. CDR3 coding DNA: TGTGCCAGCAGCCGAACAGTGAATCCATCTCATGGCTACACCTTC.

This chain uses TRBV7-8 with TRBJ1-1; D remains ambiguous. The CDR3 totals 15 residues. The V and J ends lost 5 bases and 1 base respectively, with 14 bases between them. Germline assignment: CDR1 SGHVS and CDR2 FQNEAQ. The CDR3 protein is CASSNGREANTEAFF. The CDR3 DNA sequence: TGTGCCAGCAGCAACGGTAGGGAGGCGAACACTGAAGCTTTCTTT.